Listed below are T cell receptor beta chains from one sample, sequenced in a study of T cell responses to AZD1222 COVID-19 vaccine. Sequencing used immunoSEQ multiplex PCR; TCRdb keeps in-frame clones, though not all of them. Of more than 110,000 clones detected, approximately 92% appear once; the ten largest clones hold less than 3.5%. This material consisted of peripheral blood, taken 28 days after the second AZD1222 dose. The source of these receptors is an adult who received the AZD1222 COVID-19 vaccine. Each CDR3 is given with its conserved first and last residue. Fields, in order: V gene, CDR3 length, D gene, CDR3 protein. A D gene is named only where the DNA matches it firmly.

TRBV11-2 18 TRBD2 CASSSQTSGLTNTGELFF
TRBV5-4 13 - CASRQYSRETQYF
TRBV7-9 15 - CASSRIRLAGAEAFF
TRBV27 15 - CASSLEGLGNQPQHF
TRBV5-1 17 TRBD2 CASSETGTSGSSDTQYF
TRBV11-2 15 - CASSPLTGPKNIQYF
TRBV9 13 - CASARGGTDTQYF
TRBV9 14 - CASADSHSNYGYTF
TRBV28 16 - CASIQNGVSGANVLTF
TRBV7-2 15 TRBD2 CASSQRGDYTDTQYF
TRBV25-1 16 - CASSTQVGEPGTEAFF
TRBV6-1 16 - CASSEEIGQANEKLFF
TRBV21-1 16 - CASSKATGNRNTEAFF
TRBV9 14 - CASSVGYLGEKLFF
TRBV29-1 12 - CSVEGQTYEQYF
TRBV3-1/TRBV3-2 15 TRBD2 CASSPTSGSYNEQFF
TRBV27 15 TRBD1 CASSLGTGGFYEQYF
TRBV4-3 16 TRBD2 CASSQDPLAGGYEQYF
TRBV6-5 15 - CASVKRAGGWYGYTF
TRBV4-3 18 TRBD2 CASSQLVTSGLGGETQYF
TRBV5-1 13 TRBD1 CASSPGQNQPQHF
TRBV19 18 TRBD2 CASSIEGPGLAGDNEQFF
TRBV5-1 16 - CASSLVGRGPSYEQYF
TRBV5-6 13 - CASSLAGSTEAFF
TRBV5-1 16 - CASSFVGAAPGYEQYF
TRBV5-1 12 - CASSLRGYEQYF
TRBV4-3 14 - CASSQVAGNNEQFF
TRBV21-1 18 - CASSKEVTGQGASYEQYF
TRBV27 16 TRBD2 CASSWTSGRSTDTQYF
TRBV11-2 14 TRBD1 CASSLDRGPGGYTF
TRBV19 13 - CASSGRSRTEAFF
TRBV30 11 - CAWGRADTQYF
TRBV7-8 15 - CASSRETHRGQPQHF
TRBV6-5 13 - CASSYSTAGGYTF
TRBV29-1 15 - CSVDAGQGGGNTIYF
TRBV4-3 17 TRBD2 CASSQRGLAGGADTQYF
TRBV19 13 TRBD1 CASSNRGKTEAFF
TRBV3-1/TRBV3-2 13 - CASSQGDGQPQHF
TRBV28 15 TRBD2 CASSLSSGFTDTQYF
TRBV3-1/TRBV3-2 15 - CASSQGYRTEYGYTF
TRBV19 15 - CASSIEGRGTGELFF
TRBV29-1 13 - CSVNQWGSYEQYF
TRBV6-2/TRBV6-3 17 TRBD1 CASSYLVQGAVNQPQHF
TRBV27 14 - CASSLRGFVGEQYF
TRBV9 15 - CASSVATRGSSEQFF
TRBV2 14 - CASCLSRSGNTIYF
TRBV7-2 14 - CASSLVVQRETQYF
TRBV29-1 14 - CSALPGTMNTEAFF